This TCR beta chain comes out of a study of T cells after yellow fever vaccination. Germline V gives CDR1 LNHDA, CDR2 SQIVND (reference sequence). The V gene lost 5 bases and the J gene lost 5 bases, with 13 bases spanning the gap. The CDR3 has 14 residues. A process of 5'RACE template switching, which added a universal primer site and UMIs, was used to make TCR cDNA. From the 5' RACE reads, TCRdb called clonotypes with MiXCR, one entry per CDR3 protein. The sample yields hundreds of thousands of distinct CDR3 sequences, around 12% seen once. The sample in question was CD4+ T cells sorted from PBMCs, obtained 15 days after the yellow fever booster vaccination. The TCR originated in a man aged 18 to 29 who received the YFV17D yellow fever vaccine. The chain combines TRBV19 with TRBJ1-5, with D tentatively TRBD1 (6 bases). Here the CDR3 DNA reads TGTGCCAGTAGTGATACAGGGAGGGATCAGCCCCAGCATTTT. Translated: CASSDTGRDQPQHF. Full variable domain (rest looked up from reference TRBV19 and TRBJ1-5): DGGITQSPKYLFRKEGQNVTLSCEQNLNHDAMYWYRQDPGQGLRLIYYSQIVNDFQKGDIAEGYSVSREKKESFPLTVTSAQKNPTAFYLCASSDTGRDQPQHFGDGTRLSIL.